This T cell receptor (beta chain) was identified in a study of graft-versus-host responses after intestinal transplantation. Sequencing used immunoSEQ multiplex PCR; TCRdb keeps in-frame clones, though not all of them. The repertoire consists of 9,000 to 10,000 clones, with just under 95% occurring once and the leading ten covering 2% to 2.5%. The CDR3 extends over 12 amino acids. The V gene's germline CDR1 is GTSNPN and CDR2 SVGIG (reference sequence). The material was PBMCs, obtained 8 days after intestinal transplant. The sequence came from a human patient who received an intestinal transplant, so some T cells may come from the graft donor. The chain couples TRBV30 to TRBJ2-7; weak D call: TRBD2 (5 bases). The CDR3 DNA reads as TGTGCTTCGAAGAGAGGGTACTACGAGCAGTACTTC. Translation: CASKRGYYEQYF.